This T cell receptor (beta chain) was identified in a study of blood T cell repertoires in COVID-19. As for the study in general: Donors in the United States, Italy and Spain gave samples during acute or convalescent COVID-19. T cells, B-cell-depleted T cells, or PBMCs supplied cDNA or gDNA.

Authors' data handling: Nucleated cell counts were estimated from reference gene primer amplification. Clones were read by immunoSEQ multiplex PCR, and TCRdb kept only the in-frame ones, dropping some. D and trimming come from the DNA, and the V and J calls and clone size come from that table. Of about 87,000 clones listed, roughly 80% were seen once; the top ten hold around 4%. The CDR3 has 13 residues. Germline V lookup: CDR1 SGHRS, CDR2 YFSETQ. The ends were cut back, 6 bases at V and 1 base at J, with 10 bases in the middle. The chain carries TRBV5-1 and TRBJ1-1, with a tentative D call TRBD1 (5 bases). This TCR was recovered from a woman in her forties or fifties with acute or convalescent COVID-19. The sample comprised peripheral blood. This CDR3 reads CASKGGGNTEAFF. For the CDR3, the DNA is TGCGCCAGCAAGGGCGGGGGGAACACTGAAGCTTTCTTT.